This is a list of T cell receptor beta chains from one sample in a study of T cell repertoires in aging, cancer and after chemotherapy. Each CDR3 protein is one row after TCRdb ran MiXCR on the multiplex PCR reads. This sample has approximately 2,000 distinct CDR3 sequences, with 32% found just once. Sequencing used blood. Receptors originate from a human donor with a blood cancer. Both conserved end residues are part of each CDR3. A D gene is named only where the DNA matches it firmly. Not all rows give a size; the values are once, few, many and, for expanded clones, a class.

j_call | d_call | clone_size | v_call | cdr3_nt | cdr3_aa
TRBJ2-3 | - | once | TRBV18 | TGTGCCAGCTCACCAGGGGGGACAGATACGCGGTATTTT | CASSPGGTDTRYF
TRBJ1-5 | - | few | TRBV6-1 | TGTGCCAGCAGTGAATCCGGCATCAATCAGCCCCAGCATTTT | CASSESGINQPQHF
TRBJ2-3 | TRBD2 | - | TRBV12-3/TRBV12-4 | TGTGCCAGCAGTTTTAGCGCGGGGGCAGATACGCAGTATTTT | CASSFSAGADTQYF
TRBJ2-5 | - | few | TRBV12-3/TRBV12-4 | TGTGCCAGCAGTACACAGGAGACACAAGAGACCCAGTACTTC | CASSTQETQETQYF
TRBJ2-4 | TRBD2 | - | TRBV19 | TGTGCCAGTAGTATTGGGCTAGCGGGGCTCAACAACATTCAGTACTTC | CASSIGLAGLNNIQYF
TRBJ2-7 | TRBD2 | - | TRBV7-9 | TGTGCCAGCAGCCCCGGGTGGGGGGGATCCTACGAGCAGTACTTC | CASSPGWGGSYEQYF
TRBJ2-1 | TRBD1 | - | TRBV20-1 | TGCAGTGCTAGAGCTCGGGGACCGGGACAGGGGGATGAGCAGTTCTTC | CSARARGPGQGDEQFF
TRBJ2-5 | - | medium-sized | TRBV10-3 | TGTGCCATCAGTGCCAACAGGGCGGGAGAGACCCAGTACTTC | CAISANRAGETQYF
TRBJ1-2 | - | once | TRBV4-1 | TGCGCCAGCAGCCAGGGTTTAGACTATGGCTACACCTTC | CASSQGLDYGYTF
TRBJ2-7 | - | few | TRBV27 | TGTGCCAGCAGTTTATCGCGGGACAGTGGGCAGTACTTC | CASSLSRDSGQYF
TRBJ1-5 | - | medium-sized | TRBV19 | TGTGCCAGTAGTAGCAAGGGAGGGCAGCCCCAGCATTTT | CASSSKGGQPQHF
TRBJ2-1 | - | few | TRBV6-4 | TGTGCCAGCAGTACGGGGGCGAGTAATGAGCAGTTCTTC | CASSTGASNEQFF
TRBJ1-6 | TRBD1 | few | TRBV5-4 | TGCGCCAGCAGCTTGGTGGACAGGAATAATTCACCCCTCCACTTT | CASSLVDRNNSPLHF
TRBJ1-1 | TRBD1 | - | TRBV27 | TGTGCCAGCAGCCCCGATGTGACAGGGGGGAGAAAAGCTTTCTTT | CASSPDVTGGRKAFF
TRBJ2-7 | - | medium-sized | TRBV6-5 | TGTGCCAGCAGGGACGACTCCTACGAGCAGTACTTC | CASRDDSYEQYF
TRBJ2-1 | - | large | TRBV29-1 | TGCAGCGTTGATCTCAGGTACAATGAGCAGTTCTTC | CSVDLRYNEQFF